What follows describes a single T cell receptor beta chain. The count of this clone is one. Its antigen is unknown. The record has no base qualities; no much larger clone is one base away. The CDR3 contains 16 residues, cysteine and phenylalanine counted. Left in the record is the CDR3 DNA by itself, 48 bases read in frame from the first base. Per the germline V gene, MGHDK is the CDR1 and SYGVNS is the CDR2. V is pruned by 5 bases and J by 1 base, leaving 11 bases of the junction without a gene match. This record comes from a study of OX40 agonist ivuxolimab in advanced cancers. Notes on the research overall: Ivuxolimab was a fully human IgG2 agonistic monoclonal antibody targeting the costimulatory receptor OX40 (CD134). Prior anti-PD-1, anti-PD-L1 or anti-CTLA-4 therapy was permitted, and checkpoint inhibitors had been received by roughly two fifths of dose-escalation patients. Of the 52 patients in dose escalation, some 20 had hepatocellular carcinoma, some 15 had melanoma, 9 had renal cell carcinoma and 9 had head and neck cancer. Partial responses occurred in three dose-escalation patients, of whom one had hepatocellular carcinoma and two had cutaneous melanoma. Intravenous ivuxolimab was administered to patients every 2 weeks at six dose levels: 0.01, 0.1, 0.3, 1.5, 3 and 10 mg/kg. The purpose of peripheral TCRbeta sequencing was to test whether ivuxolimab changed TCR sequence diversity and led to clonal T-cell expansion. The paper covers the monotherapy dose-escalation part of the phase I ivuxolimab trial, which included N of about 50 patients. In the dose-escalation cohort, approximately 80% of patients were male, and the mean age was 60 years with a range of about 20 to 79.

Patients with autoimmune disease history or receiving systemic immunosuppression were excluded from the trial. Peripheral blood for TCR sequencing was collected from all dose cohorts at baseline, on cycle 4 day 1, and on cycle 7 day 1. The samples were drawn from a first-in-human, open-label, multicenter phase I dose-escalation trial of ivuxolimab. Adults with locally advanced or metastatic head and neck squamous cell, hepatocellular, melanoma or renal cell carcinoma were enrolled in the trial. Before TCR sequencing, CD4+ and CD8+ T cells were separately sorted from peripheral blood. What the authors observed across the whole study: Clonal expansion of both CD4+ and CD8+ blood T cells was observed from baseline to week 6 at doses 0.1 to 3.0 mg/kg. After ivuxolimab, CD8+ T cells had more expanded clones than CD4+ T cells on average. Low levels of normalized T-cell clonal expansion were also shown by some nonresponding patients. Antigen specificity was not determined for the clonally expanded peripheral T cells. In the 0.1-3.0 mg/kg groups, partial responders were among the patients with the lowest normalized peripheral clonal expansion, particularly in CD8+ T cells.

To sequence the TCRbeta CDR3 region, genomic DNA was isolated from the sorted cells. The immunoSEQ Assay was used for sequencing of TCRbeta CDR3 regions. TCRdb re-hosts the immuneACCESS table, in-frame sequences only. Its copies lack some clones; in the studies checked, an unresolved V gene accounts for under half of them, and the cause for the rest is not known. Here the sample has tens of thousands of clones; about 86% occur a single time. Clones ranked in the top ten supply less than 35% of the sample. The material sequenced was CD4+ or CD8+ T cells sorted from blood, taken in a trial of the OX40 agonist ivuxolimab. The sequence links TRBV25-1 to TRBJ2-7, with 7 junctional bases fitting TRBD2. The sequence was collected from an adult with an advanced solid tumor such as melanoma, head and neck, liver or kidney cancer. The DNA reads as follows: TGTGCCAGCAGTTTTAATTGGGGGGGAGAGTCCTACGAGCAGTACTTC. It is translated as CASSFNWGGESYEQYF.